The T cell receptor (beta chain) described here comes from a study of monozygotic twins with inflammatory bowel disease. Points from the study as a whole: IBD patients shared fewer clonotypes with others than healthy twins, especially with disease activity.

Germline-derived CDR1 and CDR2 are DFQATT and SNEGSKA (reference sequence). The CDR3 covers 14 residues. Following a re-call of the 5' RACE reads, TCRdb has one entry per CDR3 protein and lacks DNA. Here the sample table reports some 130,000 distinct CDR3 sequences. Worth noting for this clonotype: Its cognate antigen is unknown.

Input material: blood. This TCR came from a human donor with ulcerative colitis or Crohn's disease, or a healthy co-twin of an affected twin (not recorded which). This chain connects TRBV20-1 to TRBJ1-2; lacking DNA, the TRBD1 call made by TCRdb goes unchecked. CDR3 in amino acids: CSAKHHRADYGYTF.